This TCR beta chain originates from a study of shared clonotypes between healthy human individuals. Study at large: Three plates each covered CD4 naive and memory; CD8 naive two, CD8 memory one.

The germline V gene has CDR1 SNHLY and CDR2 FYNNEI. The CDR3 loop spans 17 amino acids. Donors included only healthy HIV-negative adults lacking recent acute infections or vaccinations. The protocol was immunoSEQ multiplex PCR, while the TCRdb copy is restricted to in-frame clones and leaves out a portion. The data contain some 200,000 clones, roughly 91% of them seen just once; the ten biggest clones take up 0.067%. V usage is TRBV2 and J usage is TRBJ2-5, with D possibly being TRBD2 (6 bases). The DNA end is a closer match to TRBJ2-7, so the J assignment may be wrong. Input material: naive CD4+ T cells sorted from blood. The subset was: CD45RA+ positively selected. The receptor was isolated from a woman aged 25 to 39 in good health. CDR3 loop: CASSEDPVGGISYEQYF. For the CDR3, the DNA is TGTGCCAGCAGTGAAGACCCCGTGGGCGGGATAAGCTACGAGCAGTACTTC.